This TCR beta chain is drawn from a study of blood T cell repertoires in COVID-19 (dated by TCRdb to 2020 to 2021). Context from the whole study: Samples from collaborators originated in the United States, Italy and Spain and spanned both the acute and convalescent phases of COVID-19. The material from the prospective study consisted of cDNA or gDNA derived from T cells, B-cell-depleted T cells, or PBMCs. Deeply sampled blood TCRbeta repertoires from subjects exposed to, actively infected with, or recovered from COVID-19 were included in the dataset. The repertoires were released in a freely available public database meant as a resource for research on the immune response to SARS-CoV-2. The samples were drawn from two sources: the first 160 participants of the ongoing ImmuneRACE study, and over 950 subjects contributed by 6 global collaborators. The sample metadata nearly always contained a de-identified subject ID, COVID-19 status, age in years and sex. HLA class I and class II types, where available, came from metadata supplied by the sample provider rather than from assay-based typing. What the work shows at the level of the full study, not this receptor alone: The quantity of clinical and demographic metadata differed by source and by participant and was supplied without curation.

On this clone: Which antigen it targets is not known. No clone much larger than this one lies a single base away; base qualities are absent.

Including the terminal cysteine and phenylalanine, the CDR3 comprises 17 residues. Only the CDR3 part of the read is kept: 51 bases, read in frame from the first base. Relative to germline, V is missing 1 base and J is missing 3 bases, with 12 bases of the junction outside any gene match. CDR1 and CDR2, per the germline V gene (reference sequence), are GTSNPN and SVGIG. Participants in the prospective study were enrolled through a virtual design, were aged about 18 to 100 years, and lived in 24 United States geographic areas. Cohort assignment in the prospective study relied on participant-reported clinical history from a screening survey and a study questionnaire. Recovered participants in ImmuneRACE Cohort 3 were defined as having two consecutive negative NP/OP PCR tests, clearance from a healthcare professional, or resolution of symptoms. In the prospective study, whole blood, serum and a nasopharyngeal or oropharyngeal swab were collected from each participant by mobile phlebotomists. Over an approximately 2-month period, participants in the prospective study had the option of providing additional blood draws and questionnaires. Prospective study blood samples were shipped either frozen or at room temperature before DNA extraction.

TCRbeta CDR3 regions were amplified from genomic DNA by means of the immunoSEQ Assay, a bias-controlled multiplex PCR. For the original study's pipeline: Nucleated cell counts per sample were estimated from amplification of reference gene primers within the assay. Sequence reads were collapsed and filtered to measure the absolute abundance of every unique TCRbeta CDR3 rearrangement. For each sample, productive Simpson clonality was calculated as the square root of Simpson's diversity index over productive rearrangements. TCRdb took this table from immuneACCESS and kept in-frame rearrangements with V and J called. Such tables lack part of the clones; where checked against another copy, unresolved V genes explain under half of the gap, and the rest is unexplained. D and trimming come from the DNA, and the V and J calls and clone size come from that table. The sample table shows just over 350,000 clones, and about 88% are seen once. The ten largest clones capture approximately 3.1% of the sample.

The rearranged chain carries TRBV30 and TRBJ1-5; 7 junctional bases match TRBD1. The TCR sequence derives from a woman aged 30 to 39 who had recovered from COVID-19. The material sequenced was PBMCs or T cells enriched from blood (not recorded which). The sequenced DNA: TGTGCCTGGAGTGAACGCATCCTGACAGGGTTCAATCAGCCCCAGCATTTT. Its amino acids are CAWSERILTGFNQPQHF.